The present TCR beta chain was sequenced within a study of vaccination and CD4 T cells after COVID-19. The treatment is: roughly 11-day PBMC culture with coronavirus spike peptide pools or control peptides (ViraFEST assay). This clonotype showed up just a few times. The antigen is not known. General study points: Among reactive clones from convalescent patients, a median around 90% appeared only post-vaccination.

At the Johns Hopkins FTIC core, DNA taken from cultured CD4+ T cells was sequenced by way of the Oncomine TCR Beta short-read assay. TCRdb reprocessed the PCR reads via MiXCR and lists one record per CDR3 protein. The sample has about 19,000 distinct CDR3 sequences, 45% to 60% seen once. This CDR3 region has 15 residues. Trimming left V 1 base short and J 1 base short, with 11 bases between. Germline V gives CDR1 DFQATT, CDR2 SNEGSKA (reference sequence). Sequenced here: CD4+ T cells from blood, cultured in vitro, sampled after SARS-CoV-2 vaccination. The sequence was obtained from a human donor who had recovered from COVID-19. V usage is TRBV20-1 and J usage is TRBJ1-5; no definite D call. The CDR3 loop reads CSARVLGISNQPQHF. The CDR3 coding sequence is TGCAGTGCTAGAGTTCTCGGCATAAGCAATCAGCCCCAGCATTTT.